A single sample is the source of the 21 T cell receptor beta chains below, sequenced in a study of cytotoxic CD8 clonotypes in ibrutinib-treated CLL. Libraries were prepared by immunoSEQ multiplex PCR; TCRdb keeps only in-frame clonotypes and omits some of them. The data hold fewer than 200,000 clones, with around 80% observed a single time. Specimen: PBMCs, collected after 24 months of ibrutinib treatment. The receptors here all came from a human donor with chronic lymphocytic leukemia.

The rearrangement uses TRBV11-2 and TRBJ1-1, with 12 bases matching TRBD1. The CDR3 loop spans 16 amino acids. Germline CDR1 SGHAT, CDR2 FQNNGV. The ends lost 2 bases at V and 5 bases at J; junction bases unmatched: 6. The CDR3, as DNA: TGTGCCAGCAGCTTACGGGGACAGGGGGCTGGGACTGAAGCTTTCTTT. It translates to CASSLRGQGAGTEAFF.

This chain links TRBV19 with TRBJ2-7; D is possibly TRBD1 (6 bases). Trimming pared 5 bases from V and 9 bases from J, leaving 23 bases between. Germline CDR1 reads LNHDA; CDR2 reads SQIVND (reference sequence). The CDR3 spans 15 residues. In nucleotides, the CDR3 is TGTGCCAGTAGTGCCAGGGGACCAGCACCTTATGGGCAGTACTTC. It is translated as CASSARGPAPYGQYF.

The rearrangement joins TRBV6-5 to TRBJ1-1; D perhaps matches TRBD1 (5 bases). The ends were cut back, 0 bases at V and 0 bases at J, with 11 bases in the middle. The CDR3 is 16 residues long. CDR1 MNHEY and CDR2 SVGAGI come from the germline V gene. CDR3 sequence: CASSYSFTGMNTEAFF. The CDR3 nucleotides are TGTGCCAGCAGTTACTCTTTTACAGGTATGAACACTGAAGCTTTCTTT.

This chain links TRBV11-2 with TRBJ1-1, with D uncertain. CDR1 and CDR2 (germline): SGHAT, FQNNGV. The CDR3 has 13 amino acids. The V gene lost 3 bases and the J gene lost 3 bases, with 8 bases spanning the gap. This CDR3 reads CASSFSWDTEAFF. In nucleotides, the CDR3 is TGTGCCAGCAGCTTCTCCTGGGACACTGAAGCTTTCTTT.

This chain links TRBV10-2 with TRBJ1-1; TRBD1 agrees at 12 bases. Germline CDR1 and CDR2: WSHSY and SAAADI. V was clipped by 3 bases and J by 4 bases; unmatched bases: 6. The CDR3 length is 16 residues. CDR3 DNA: TGCGCCAGCAGTGACCTTAGGGGACAGGGGGCCACTGAAGCTTTCTTT. This translates into CASSDLRGQGATEAFF.

The rearrangement uses TRBV18 and TRBJ2-7, with TRBD2 matching 7 bases. This CDR3 comprises 14 residues. The germline V gene has CDR1 KGHSH and CDR2 LQKENI. V trimming: 4 bases; J trimming: 2 bases; junction bases outside the gene matches: 5. The CDR3 spells CASSQSSGTYEQYF. The CDR3, as DNA: TGTGCCAGCTCACAGTCTAGCGGAACCTACGAGCAGTACTTC.

This chain connects TRBV10-3 to TRBJ2-7; tentatively, D is TRBD1 (6 bases). V lost 2 bases and J 2 bases, leaving 13 bases between the germline ends. CDR1 and CDR2 from the germline V gene are ENHRY and SYGVKD. The CDR3 is 15 amino acids. CDR3 in DNA: TGTGCCATCAGTGAGCCTTCTGGGGGCGCCTACGAGCAGTACTTC. This gives the protein CAISEPSGGAYEQYF.

The chain carries TRBV30 and TRBJ1-1, with 7 bases matching TRBD1. Germline values: CDR1 GTSNPN, CDR2 SVGIG (reference sequence). This CDR3 comprises 14 residues. With V trimmed by 4 bases and J by 4 bases, 9 bases remained unmatched. The CDR3 nucleotides are TGTGCCTGGACAGGACAGGCAGGACGCACTGAAGCTTTCTTT. As protein: CAWTGQAGRTEAFF.

The genes are TRBV6-5 and TRBJ1-5; TRBD1 might be the D (5 bases). The CDR3 extends over 15 amino acids. With 7 bases removed from V and 0 bases from J, the gap between germline ends came to 13 bases. Germline V lookup: CDR1 MNHEY, CDR2 SVGAGI. Written as DNA, the CDR3 is TGTGCCAGCACCCGAGACAGAAATAGCAATCAGCCCCAGCATTTT. Translating gives CASTRDRNSNQPQHF.

The chain is built from TRBV5-6 and TRBJ2-5, with 10 bases matching TRBD1. CDR1 and CDR2 from the germline V gene are SGHDT and YYEEEE. With V trimmed by 4 bases and J by 1 base, 7 bases remained unmatched. This CDR3 has 16 residues. This CDR3 reads CASSVPGQGSQETQYF. Written as DNA, the CDR3 is TGTGCCAGCAGCGTCCCGGGACAGGGGTCCCAAGAGACCCAGTACTTC. The variable domain in full, completed from reference TRBV5-6 and TRBJ2-5, reads DAGVTQSPTHLIKTRGQQVTLRCSPKSGHDTVSWYQQALGQGPQFIFQYYEEEERQRGNFPDRFSGHQFPNYSSELNVNALLLGDSALYLCASSVPGQGSQETQYFGPGTRLLVL.

As for this clone: The sample contains more than one DNA sequence encoding this CDR3. In DNA, the CDR3 is TGTGCCAGCAGTGCTGGCACCCCCTACGAGCAGTACTTC. Protein: CASSAGTPYEQYF. The chain combines TRBV2 with TRBJ2-7; D remains unclear. Germline CDR1 SNHLY, CDR2 FYNNEI. This CDR3 contains 13 residues. V dropped 4 bases and J dropped 2 bases, with 9 bases sitting between them.

The chain is built from TRBV6-1 and TRBJ2-3; 11 bases line up with TRBD2. The V and J ends lost 5 bases and 8 bases, in that order; junction bases with no gene match: 9. In germline, CDR1 is MNHNS, CDR2 SASEGT. This CDR3 spans 15 amino acids. CDR3 DNA sequence: TGTGCCAGCAGTTCACTTAGCGGGGGGGTTCTTACGCAGTATTTT. The encoded protein is CASSSLSGGVLTQYF.

V usage is TRBV10-2 and J usage is TRBJ1-1; D gene uncertain. With 6 bases removed from V and 4 bases from J, the gap between germline ends came to 6 bases. CDR3 length equals 11 residues. The germline gives CDR1 WSHSY, CDR2 SAAADI. CDR3 residues: CASSGVTEAFF. The CDR3 DNA reads TGCGCCAGCAGCGGGGTCACTGAAGCTTTCTTT.

This clone was counted once. The CDR3 region has the DNA TGTGCCAGCAGTGAAGCAGGGACAGATACGCAGTATTTT. The encoded protein is CASSEAGTDTQYF. V gene TRBV2 combines with J gene TRBJ2-3; D is unresolved. Germline V CDR1 and CDR2: SNHLY, FYNNEI. V lost 0 bases and J 3 bases, leaving 4 bases between the germline ends. The CDR3 has 13 residues.

J is TRBJ2-3 and V is TRBV9; D gene unclear. V was trimmed by 1 base and J by 0 bases, leaving 9 bases between them. This CDR3 comprises 15 residues. Germline assignment: CDR1 SGDLS and CDR2 YYNGEE. The CDR3: CASSVQAASTDTQYF. The CDR3 DNA follows: TGTGCCAGCAGCGTACAGGCAGCTAGCACAGATACGCAGTATTTT.

This chain connects TRBV5-6 to TRBJ1-1, with D perhaps TRBD1 (6 bases). CDR3 size: 15 residues. V was pared by 0 bases and J by 4 bases, with 13 bases between. CDR1 is SGHDT and CDR2 is YYEEEE in the germline V gene. The chain's CDR3 is CASSLVSGVGTEAFF. The CDR3 DNA follows: TGTGCCAGCAGCTTGGTCTCAGGGGTGGGCACTGAAGCTTTCTTT.

The chain has TRBV19 and TRBJ1-2; D gene unclear. The V end was cut by 3 bases, the J end by 0 bases, with 11 bases between. This CDR3 comprises 15 residues. Germline-derived CDR1 and CDR2 are LNHDA and SQIVND (reference sequence). The CDR3 nucleotides read TGTGCCAGTAGTATGAAGTTGCGGGCTAACTATGGCTACACCTTC. Protein product: CASSMKLRANYGYTF.

The table lists this clone with a few counts. The chain joins TRBV28 to TRBJ2-7, with D tentatively TRBD1 (5 bases). Germline-derived CDR1 and CDR2 are MDHEN and SYDVKM. The CDR3 is 12 amino acids. Trimming removed 10 bases from V and 5 bases from J, with 15 bases in between. The CDR3 DNA follows: TGTGCCATCAGGACAAGTACCAACGAGCAGTACTTC. As protein: CAIRTSTNEQYF.

This clone was seen more than once but under ten times. CDR3 in amino acids: CAWSVHGSSADTQYF. The CDR3 region has the DNA TGTGCCTGGAGTGTCCATGGGTCGAGCGCAGATACGCAGTATTTT. The rearrangement uses TRBV30 and TRBJ2-3; D is uncertain. The CDR3 is 15 residues long. Germline values: CDR1 GTSNPN, CDR2 SVGIG (reference sequence). The V end lost 0 bases, the J end lost 4 bases, and 14 bases lay between the germline ends.

As DNA, the CDR3 is TGTGCCAGCAGCCAGGGACTACTTTACGAGCAGTACTTC. Its protein is CASSQGLLYEQYF. The V call is TRBV9, the J call TRBJ2-7; 7 bases line up with TRBD2. V lost 4 bases, J lost 4 bases, and 5 bases stayed unmatched. This CDR3 has 13 amino acids. Germline-derived CDR1 and CDR2 are SGDLS and YYNGEE.

The V gene is TRBV30, the J gene TRBJ1-3; weak D call: TRBD1 (6 bases). CDR1 is GTSNPN and CDR2 is SVGIG in the germline V gene (reference sequence). The V and J ends lost 4 bases and 1 base respectively, with 8 bases between them. This CDR3 has 13 amino acids. The CDR3 DNA sequence: TGTGCCTGGACTGACAGGTCTGGAAACACCATATATTTT. Translated, it gives CAWTDRSGNTIYF.